These T cell receptor beta chains were read from a single sample in a study of shared clonotypes between healthy human individuals. Clones were sequenced by immunoSEQ multiplex PCR, and TCRdb holds only the in-frame ones, with some missing. The sample consists of roughly 490,000 clones, less than 80% of them appearing once. The sample consisted of PBMCs. The receptors were sampled from a woman between 35 and 50 years old in good health. Some clones in this sample may be carry-over from other donors' samples. The CDR3 runs from the conserved cysteine through the conserved F or W. D genes are given only for firm matches. Clone size is not always given. Where it is, it says once, few, many or a class for expanded clones.

CDR3,DNA,D,size,J,V,length
CAWSYDSSDTQYF,TGTGCCTGGAGTTATGACAGTTCAGATACGCAGTATTTT,-,-,TRBJ2-3,TRBV30,13
CASSRTANYGYTF,TGTGCCAGCAGTCGGACAGCTAACTATGGCTACACCTTC,-,-,TRBJ1-2,TRBV6-5,13
CASSSTGRPRDTQYF,TGCGCCAGCAGCTCCACCGGTCGGCCTAGAGATACGCAGTATTTT,-,-,TRBJ2-3,TRBV5-1,15
CASSLGTDNEQFF,TGCGCCAGCAGCTTGGGTACCGACAATGAGCAGTTCTTC,-,-,TRBJ2-1,TRBV5-1,13
CASSLGLAGVDTQYF,TGCGCCAGCAGCCTAGGACTAGCGGGAGTTGATACGCAGTATTTT,TRBD2,-,TRBJ2-3,TRBV4-3,15
CASSLNGYEQYF,TGTGCCAGCAGCCTAAATGGGTACGAGCAGTACTTC,-,-,TRBJ2-7,TRBV6-1,12
CASSTVPEGAEKLFF,TGTGCCAGCAGCACCGTACCGGAGGGGGCTGAAAAACTGTTTTTT,TRBD1,once,TRBJ1-4,TRBV5-5,15
CASSHPDRSNQPQHF,TGCGCCAGCAGCCATCCCGACAGGAGCAATCAGCCCCAGCATTTT,-,few,TRBJ1-5,TRBV4-1,15
CASSLVVPRTSYEQYF,TGTGCCAGCAGCTTAGTTGTGCCCCGGACCTCCTACGAGCAGTACTTC,-,-,TRBJ2-7,TRBV7-8,16
CASSLLGGGETQYF,TGTGCCAGCAGTTTATTGGGGGGAGGGGAGACCCAGTACTTC,TRBD2,-,TRBJ2-5,TRBV28,14
CASSHGTGTYEQYF,TGTGCCAGCTCCCACGGGACAGGGACCTACGAGCAGTACTTC,TRBD1,once,TRBJ2-7,TRBV27,14
CASSPYGTSGRGEQFF,TGTGCCAGCAGCCCGTACGGGACTAGCGGGAGGGGTGAGCAGTTCTTC,TRBD2,once,TRBJ2-1,TRBV7-2,16
CSVPLGAIRGYTF,TGCAGCGTTCCCCTAGGTGCGATAAGGGGCTACACCTTC,-,-,TRBJ1-2,TRBV29-1,13
CASSLGHSSSYEQYF,TGTGCCAGCAGCCTCGGACACTCAAGCTCCTACGAGCAGTACTTC,-,-,TRBJ2-7,TRBV6-6,15
CASSLVLAASYEQYF,TGTGCCAGCAGCTTAGTACTAGCGGCCTCCTACGAGCAGTACTTC,TRBD2,-,TRBJ2-7,TRBV7-2,15
CASSFSGRLADEQYF,TGTGCCAGCAGTTTTAGCGGGAGACTGGCCGACGAGCAGTACTTC,TRBD2,-,TRBJ2-7,TRBV6-5,15
CASSQDSAGEQFF,TGCGCCAGCAGCCAAGATTCGGCTGGAGAGCAGTTCTTC,-,once,TRBJ2-1,TRBV4-1,13
CASSSGTSGSGETQYF,TGTGCCAGCAGCTCCGGGACTAGCGGGAGTGGAGAGACCCAGTACTTC,TRBD2,-,TRBJ2-5,TRBV11-2,16
CASSSGRQGNTIYF,TGTGCCAGCAGCTCGGGACGGCAAGGAAACACCATATATTTT,-,-,TRBJ1-3,TRBV11-2,14
CASSQDLAMREQFF,TGCGCCAGCAGCCAAGACCTCGCAATGAGGGAGCAGTTCTTC,-,-,TRBJ2-1,TRBV4-1,14
CSGREWGAGGETQYF,TGCAGTGGCAGGGAGTGGGGGGCTGGCGGAGAGACCCAGTACTTC,-,-,TRBJ2-5,TRBV29-1,15
CASSVSSGQGYEQYF,TGTGCCAGCAGCGTATCTAGCGGGCAAGGTTACGAGCAGTACTTC,TRBD2,few,TRBJ2-7,TRBV11-2,15
CASSSGTGGDQPQHF,TGTGCCAGCAGCTCAGGGACAGGGGGGGATCAGCCCCAGCATTTT,TRBD1,-,TRBJ1-5,TRBV7-8,15
CTSSPHCEGVRGNTIYF,TGCACCAGCAGCCCACACTGTGAGGGTGTGCGTGGAAACACCATATATTTT,-,-,TRBJ1-3,TRBV1,17
CASKTWSSYEQYF,TGTGCCAGCAAGACGTGGAGCTCCTACGAGCAGTACTTC,-,-,TRBJ2-7,TRBV2,13
CASSLGAASGSYEQYF,TGTGCCAGCAGTTTAGGGGCAGCTAGCGGGAGTTATGAGCAGTACTTC,TRBD2,-,TRBJ2-7,TRBV28,16
CASSEEGQGGDTQYF,TGTGCCAGCAGTGAAGAGGGGCAGGGTGGAGATACGCAGTATTTT,-,many,TRBJ2-3,TRBV2,15
CASSESGREGYADTQYF,TGTGCCAGCAGTGAGTCGGGGCGGGAGGGTTACGCTGATACGCAGTATTTT,TRBD2,-,TRBJ2-3,TRBV25-1,17
CASSSDGNTIYF,TGTGCCAGCAGTTCAGACGGAAACACCATATATTTT,-,few,TRBJ1-3,TRBV6-1,12